This T cell receptor (beta chain) stems from a study of graft-versus-host responses after intestinal transplantation. Intraepithelial and lamina propria lymphocytes were released after the graft tissue was processed. The CDR3 sequence is 14 residues long. The V end lost 8 bases, the J end lost 0 bases, and 11 bases lay between the germline ends. Germline assignment: CDR1 WSHSY and CDR2 SAAADI. Using immunoSEQ multiplex PCR, the repertoire was profiled, and TCRdb retains in-frame clones only, with some absent. The sample contains more than 12,000 clones, roughly 70% of which appear only once. The sequence came from a human patient who received an intestinal transplant, so some T cells may come from the graft donor. The chain is built from TRBV10-2 and TRBJ1-3; D is ambiguous. The source material was ileum tissue, sampled around 99 weeks after intestinal transplantation. CDR3 DNA: TGCGCCAGCCGTATACAGAACTCTGGAAACACCATATATTTT. Amino acid sequence: CASRIQNSGNTIYF.